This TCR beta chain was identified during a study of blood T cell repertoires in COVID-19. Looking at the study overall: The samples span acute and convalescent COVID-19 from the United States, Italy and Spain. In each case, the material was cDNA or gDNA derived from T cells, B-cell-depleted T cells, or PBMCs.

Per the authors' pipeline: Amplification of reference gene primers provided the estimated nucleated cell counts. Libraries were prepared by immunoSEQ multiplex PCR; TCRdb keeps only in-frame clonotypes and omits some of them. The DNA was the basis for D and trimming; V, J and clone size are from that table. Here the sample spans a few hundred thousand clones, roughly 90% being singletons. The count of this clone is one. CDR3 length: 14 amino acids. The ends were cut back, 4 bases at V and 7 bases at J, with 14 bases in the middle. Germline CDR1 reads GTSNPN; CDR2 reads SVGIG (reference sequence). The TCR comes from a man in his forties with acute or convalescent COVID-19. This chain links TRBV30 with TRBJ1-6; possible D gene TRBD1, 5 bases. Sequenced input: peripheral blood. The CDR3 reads CAWNADSQNSPLHF. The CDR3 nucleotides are TGTGCCTGGAACGCCGACAGCCAGAATTCACCCCTCCACTTT.